A single TCR beta chain is shown here with its context. Its antigen is unidentified. Viral peptide pool expansion of antigen-specific CD4+ T cells preceded sequencing in the ViraFEST assay. Following culture for around 10 days, CD4+ T cells were isolated. People in the vaccine group had not been infected with SARS-CoV-2 before, and their nucleocapsid antibodies were negative. This sample is drawn from a study of vaccination effects on CD4 cells after COVID-19. Whole-study context: The cohort was immunized with two doses of either the BNT162b2 or mRNA-1273 vaccine.

CDR3 length: 13 residues. Per the germline V gene, CDR1 is PRHDT and CDR2 is FYEKMQ (reference sequence). The ends were cut back, 5 bases at V and 1 base at J, with 8 bases in the middle. Generated by immunoSEQ multiplex PCR, the TCRdb table keeps only in-frame clones and is missing some. Here the sample spans just under 45,000 clones, around 78% being singletons. The receptor's source is a human donor who received a COVID-19 vaccine. The V gene is TRBV13, the J gene TRBJ1-1; weak D call: TRBD1 (6 bases). The sequencing used CD4+ T cells from PBMCs cultured with SARS-CoV-2 spike peptides, collected before COVID-19 vaccination. DNA for the CDR3: TGTGCCAGCAGCCTGGACAGGAACACTGAAGCTTTCTTT. Its protein is CASSLDRNTEAFF.